This T cell receptor beta chain was retrieved from a study of vaccination and CD4 T cells after COVID-19. The overall study: The convalescents were made up of six males and four females, two of whom were Hispanic.

Indicated treatment: 10-day PBMC culture with coronavirus spike peptide pools or control peptides (ViraFEST assay). At the Johns Hopkins FTIC core, DNA taken from cultured CD4+ T cells was sequenced by way of the Oncomine TCR Beta short-read assay. Each CDR3 protein is one row after TCRdb ran MiXCR on the PCR reads. The table lists some 10,000 distinct CDR3 sequences, about 60% of them singletons. CDR3 size: 14 residues. V lost 5 bases, J lost 4 bases, and 13 bases lay in between. Germline CDR1 SGHTA, CDR2 FQGTGA. On this clonotype itself: Its matching antigen is unknown.

V usage is TRBV7-3 and J usage is TRBJ2-3, with a weak D call TRBD2 (5 bases). This receptor was taken from a human donor who had recovered from COVID-19. The sample was CD4+ T cells from blood, cultured in vitro. The CDR3 DNA is TGTGCCAGCAGCCCTAACGGGGATCCAGATACGCAGTATTTT. Translating it yields CASSPNGDPDTQYF.